One T cell receptor (beta chain) is described in this entry. Its target is not known. The data were taken from a study of shared clonotypes between healthy human individuals. General observations from the study: Naive CD4 clonotypes were shared across several donors at roughly 4.6%.

The germline CDR1 and CDR2 sequences are SGHTA and FQGTGA. V gave up 3 bases and J gave up 4 bases, with 10 bases separating them. CDR3 length: 13 amino acids. The data were produced by immunoSEQ multiplex PCR, yet TCRdb's version contains in-frame clones alone and is incomplete. The sample includes roughly 2 million clones, 95% of them seen just once. The V and J genes are TRBV7-3 and TRBJ2-7; perhaps TRBD1 as D (6 bases). The sequence came from a man younger than 30 in good health. The sequencing input was naive CD4+ T cells sorted from blood. Noted subset: CD45RA+ positively selected. The CDR3 reads CASSLGHSYEQYF. The CDR3 nucleotides are TGTGCCAGCAGCTTGGGACATTCTTACGAGCAGTACTTC. Full variable domain (remainder filled in from reference TRBV7-3 and TRBJ2-7): GAGVSQTPSNKVTEKGKYVELRCDPISGHTALYWYRQSLGQGPEFLIYFQGTGAADDSGLPNDRFFAVRPEGSVSTLKIQRTERGDSAVYLCASSLGHSYEQYFGPGTRLTVT.